This record looks at one T cell receptor beta chain sequence and its context. No antigen is known for it. The data stem from a study of T cell responses to AZD1222 COVID-19 vaccine. V was shortened by 1 base and J by 2 bases, with 7 bases between the two germline ends. CDR1 LGHNT and CDR2 FRNRAP come from the germline V gene. This CDR3 has 14 amino acids. Libraries were prepared by immunoSEQ multiplex PCR; TCRdb keeps only in-frame clonotypes and omits some of them. The sample shows over 90,000 clones, around 90% of them seen only once. General study findings and limits: The study found vaccine-associated CD4 TCRs spanning spike, dominant at 160-218 and 743-854. Spike-specific TCR depth and breadth grew after two AZD1222 doses. Most donors were white British, females outnumbered males, and clonal diversity was possibly underestimated. The reported proportion of spike-specific TCRs targeting unmutated variant regions was nearly half.

The source was peripheral blood, collected on day 0 of AZD1222 vaccination. The chain recombines TRBV12-5 with TRBJ2-3; weak D call: TRBD1 (6 bases). The receptor was isolated from an adult in good health. The CDR3 is CASGLGGPTDTQYF. For the CDR3, the DNA is TGTGCTAGTGGTTTGGGGGGGCCCACAGATACGCAGTATTTT.